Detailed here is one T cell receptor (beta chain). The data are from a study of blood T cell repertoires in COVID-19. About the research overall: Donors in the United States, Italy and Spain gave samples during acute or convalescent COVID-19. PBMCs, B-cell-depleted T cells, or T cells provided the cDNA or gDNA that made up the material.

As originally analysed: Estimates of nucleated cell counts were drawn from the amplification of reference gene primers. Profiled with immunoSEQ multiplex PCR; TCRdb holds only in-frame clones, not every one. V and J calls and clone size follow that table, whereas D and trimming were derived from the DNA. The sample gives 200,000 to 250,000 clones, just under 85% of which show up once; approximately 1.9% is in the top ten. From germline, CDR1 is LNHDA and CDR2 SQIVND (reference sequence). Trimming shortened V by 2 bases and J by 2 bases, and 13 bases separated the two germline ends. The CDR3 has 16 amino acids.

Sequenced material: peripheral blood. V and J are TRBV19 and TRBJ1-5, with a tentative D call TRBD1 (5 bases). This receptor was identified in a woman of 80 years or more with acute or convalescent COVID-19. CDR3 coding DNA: TGTGCCAGTAGTATACGTGGTAGGGGTCGCAATCAGCCCCAGCATTTT. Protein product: CASSIRGRGRNQPQHF.